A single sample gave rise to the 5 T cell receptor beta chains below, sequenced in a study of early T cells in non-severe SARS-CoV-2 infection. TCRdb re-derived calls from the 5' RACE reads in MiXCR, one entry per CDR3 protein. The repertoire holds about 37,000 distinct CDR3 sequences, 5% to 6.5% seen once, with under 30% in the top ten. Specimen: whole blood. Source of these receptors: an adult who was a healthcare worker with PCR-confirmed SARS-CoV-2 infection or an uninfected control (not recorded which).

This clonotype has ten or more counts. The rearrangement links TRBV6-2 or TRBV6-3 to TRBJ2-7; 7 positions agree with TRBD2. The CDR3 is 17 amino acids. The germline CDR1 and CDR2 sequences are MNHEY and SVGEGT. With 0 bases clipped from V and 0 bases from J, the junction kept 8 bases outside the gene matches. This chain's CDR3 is CASSYSIVGGGSYEQYF. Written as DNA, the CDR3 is TGTGCCAGCAGTTACTCGATCGTCGGCGGGGGCTCCTACGAGCAGTACTTC.

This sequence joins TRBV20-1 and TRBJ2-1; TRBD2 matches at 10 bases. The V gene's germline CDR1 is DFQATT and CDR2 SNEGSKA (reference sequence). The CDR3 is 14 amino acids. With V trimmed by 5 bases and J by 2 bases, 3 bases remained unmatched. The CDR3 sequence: CSAFGLAAYNEQFF. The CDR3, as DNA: TGCAGTGCTTTCGGACTAGCGGCCTACAATGAGCAGTTCTTC.

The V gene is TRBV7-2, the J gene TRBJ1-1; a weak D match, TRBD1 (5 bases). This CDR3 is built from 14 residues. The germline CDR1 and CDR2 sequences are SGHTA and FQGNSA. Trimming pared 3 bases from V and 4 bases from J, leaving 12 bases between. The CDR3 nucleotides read TGTGCCAGCAGCTTCCGCAGGGTTCCCACTGAAGCTTTCTTT. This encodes CASSFRRVPTEAFF. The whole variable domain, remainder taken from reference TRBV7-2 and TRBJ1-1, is GAGVSQSPSNKVTEKGKDVELRCDPISGHTALYWYRQSLGQGLEFLIYFQGNSAPDKSGLPSDRFSAERTGGSVSTLTIQRTQQEDSAVYLCASSFRRVPTEAFFGQGTRLTVV.

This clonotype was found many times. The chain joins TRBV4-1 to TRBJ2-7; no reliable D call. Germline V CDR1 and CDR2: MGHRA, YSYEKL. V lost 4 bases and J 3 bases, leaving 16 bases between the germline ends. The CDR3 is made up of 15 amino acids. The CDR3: CASSRGGDNYYEQYF. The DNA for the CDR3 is TGCGCCAGCAGCCGCGGCGGAGACAACTACTACGAGCAGTACTTC.

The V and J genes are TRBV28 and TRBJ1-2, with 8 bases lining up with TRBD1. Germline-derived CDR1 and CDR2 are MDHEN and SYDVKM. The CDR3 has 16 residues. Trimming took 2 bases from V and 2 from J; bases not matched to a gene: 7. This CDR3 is CASSLARDRLNYGYTF. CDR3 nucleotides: TGTGCCAGCAGTTTAGCCCGGGACAGGCTAAACTATGGCTACACCTTC.